The 14 T cell receptor beta chains listed next were all sequenced from one sample in a study of T cells in Graves' hyperthyroidism and ophthalmopathy. Authors of the study amplified TCR beta CDR3 regions from RNA transcripts. The TCR CDR3 first-round RT-PCR relied on the HTBI primer set. TCRdb re-called the multiplex PCR reads through MiXCR, storing one row per CDR3 protein. The data show some 600,000 distinct CDR3 sequences, 14% seen once. The source material was blood. These TCRs come from a woman under 40 with Graves' hyperthyroidism that later progressed to Graves' ophthalmopathy.

At least ten counts were recorded for this clonotype. The gene calls are TRBV12-3 or TRBV12-4 and TRBJ2-6; tentative D call: TRBD1 (6 bases). V dropped 6 bases and J dropped 0 bases, with 12 bases sitting between them. The CDR3 sequence is 16 residues long. DNA for the CDR3: TGTGCCAGCAGACTAGGACAGAACTCTGGGGCCAACGTCCTGACTTTC. The encoded protein is CASRLGQNSGANVLTF.

This clonotype was counted between two and nine times. A much larger clone lies one base from this, so it may be a read error. V gene TRBV30 combines with J gene TRBJ2-3; 9 bases align to TRBD2. Germline-derived CDR1 and CDR2 are GTSNPN and SVGIG (reference sequence). This CDR3 is 14 amino acids long. In DNA, the CDR3 is TGTGCCTGGGGTGTACAAGCGGGAGGCGATACGCAGTATTTT. The encoded protein is CAWGVQAGGDTQYF.

This clonotype came up many times. The genes are TRBV2 and TRBJ2-7; TRBD1 matches 9 bases. CDR3 length: 15 residues. V lost 4 bases, J lost 6 bases, and 10 bases stayed unmatched. Germline V gives CDR1 SNHLY, CDR2 FYNNEI. The CDR3 DNA sequence: TGTGCCAGCAGTGGAAACAGGGGGCTCTTTCCCGAGCAGTACTTC. Protein product: CASSGNRGLFPEQYF.

This clonotype was counted many times. CDR3 bases: TGTGCCAGCAGCCAGGACAGTCTTTCACCCCTCCACTTT. Translating it yields CASSQDSLSPLHF. The V call is TRBV3-1, the J call TRBJ1-6; D is perhaps TRBD1 (6 bases). Germline CDR1 and CDR2: LGHDT and YNNKEL (reference sequence). The CDR3 has 13 residues. The V end was cut by 3 bases, the J end by 9 bases, with 9 bases between.

This clonotype was recorded a few times. The rearrangement joins TRBV29-1 to TRBJ2-1, with 7 bases fitting TRBD1. The V and J ends lost 6 bases and 7 bases, in that order; junction bases with no gene match: 6. Germline V gene sequence: CDR1 SQVTM, CDR2 ANQGSEA. CDR3 length: 12 residues. CDR3 sequence: CSVRDSQNEQFF. As DNA, the CDR3 is TGCAGCGTACGGGACAGTCAAAATGAGCAGTTCTTC.

In its sample, this clonotype was seen many times. The chain carries TRBV30 and TRBJ1-2; no clear D. Trimming took 1 base from V and 4 from J, leaving 7 bases between them. The CDR3 length is 12 residues. Per the germline V gene, CDR1 is GTSNPN and CDR2 is SVGIG (reference sequence). CDR3 loop: CAWSELSYGYTF. CDR3 in DNA: TGTGCCTGGAGTGAACTTTCCTATGGCTACACCTTC.

This clonotype was seen repeatedly, ten times or more. The rearrangement joins TRBV19 to TRBJ1-1, with D possibly matching TRBD1 (5 bases). Germline V gene lookup returns CDR1 LNHDA and CDR2 SQIVND (reference sequence). The length of the CDR3 is 14 residues. V gave up 4 bases and J gave up 5 bases, with 14 bases separating them. CDR3 nucleotide sequence: TGTGCCAGTAGTAGGGCAGGGTCGGAGACTGAAGCTTTCTTT. Its translation is CASSRAGSETEAFF. Together with reference TRBV19 and TRBJ1-1, the CDR3 gives the full variable domain: DGGITQSPKYLFRKEGQNVTLSCEQNLNHDAMYWYRQDPGQGLRLIYYSQIVNDFQKGDIAEGYSVSREKKESFPLTVTSAQKNPTAFYLCASSRAGSETEAFFGQGTRLTVV.

This clonotype was seen only a few times. This chain connects TRBV7-9 to TRBJ2-1, with 8 bases matching TRBD1. The CDR3 is 16 residues long. Unmatched junction bases numbered 10, after V lost 1 base and J lost 8 bases. Germline V gives CDR1 SEHNR, CDR2 FQNEAQ (reference sequence). As DNA, the CDR3 is TGTGCCAGCAGCTTAGTGGGCCAGGGGGCGAGGGATGAGCAGTTCTTC. It encodes CASSLVGQGARDEQFF.

This clonotype was detected ten times or more. In DNA, the CDR3 is TGTGCCACTACCCCTGGGGCTAGCGGGACCTACGAGCAGTACTTC. The encoded protein is CATTPGASGTYEQYF. This chain links TRBV6-1 with TRBJ2-7; 9 nucleotides match TRBD2. V lost 10 bases, J lost 2 bases, and 12 bases stayed unmatched. The germline V gene encodes CDR1 MNHNS and CDR2 SASEGT. The CDR3 loop spans 15 amino acids.

Details on this clonotype: The final CDR3 position lacks the conserved phenylalanine or tryptophan, pointing to a likely read error. V gene TRBV30 combines with J gene TRBJ2-3, with D perhaps matching TRBD2 (5 bases). The ends were cut back, 2 bases at V and 2 bases at J, with 11 bases in the middle. Germline CDR1 is GTSNPN and CDR2 is SVGIG (reference sequence). This CDR3 has 14 residues. Written as DNA, the CDR3 is TGTGCCTGGAGTCCTCGGGGATCCACAGATACGCAGTATTGT. Protein sequence: CAWSPRGSTDTQYC.

On this clonotype itself: Sequence at one end of the junction differs from germline and may be a read error. The chain is built from TRBV7-2 and TRBJ2-1; 8 bases map to TRBD2. Germline assignment: CDR1 SGHTA and CDR2 FQGNSA. The CDR3 is 14 amino acids. The CDR3: CDSRPGLGSDEQFF. The CDR3 DNA is TGTGACAGCCGACCGGGACTAGGTTCCGATGAGCAGTTCTTC.

The chain uses TRBV3-1 and TRBJ2-1, with D tentatively TRBD2 (6 bases). The CDR3 has 19 residues. The germline gives CDR1 LGHDT, CDR2 YNNKEL (reference sequence). V lost 4 bases to trimming and J lost 2 bases, with 24 bases between them. The CDR3 DNA follows: TGTGCCAGCAGCCGAATTCGTATGACTCCGACTAGTACCTACAATGAGCAGTTCTTC. This sequence encodes CASSRIRMTPTSTYNEQFF.

The chain links TRBV2 to TRBJ1-5; D is possibly TRBD1 (6 bases). Germline loops: CDR1 SNHLY, CDR2 FYNNEI. The CDR3 runs to 15 residues. Trimming took off 6 bases at V and 4 bases at J, with 16 bases between the two ends. CDR3 in amino acids: CASSRTALGNQPQHF. CDR3 coding DNA: TGTGCCAGCAGCCGGACAGCTCTCGGTAATCAGCCCCAGCATTTT.

This clonotype came up many times. This chain connects TRBV12-3 or TRBV12-4 to TRBJ1-6, with 7 positions matching TRBD1. After removal of 3 bases from V and 5 bases from J, the junction contained 4 bases not matched to a gene. CDR3 length equals 15 residues. The CDR3 sequence: CASSFKGADNSPLHF. CDR3 nucleotide sequence: TGTGCCAGCAGTTTTAAGGGGGCGGATAATTCACCCCTCCACTTT.